This T cell receptor beta chain was sequenced in a study of tissue T cells after allogeneic stem cell transplantation. Findings and limits, study-wide: Within patients, tissue anatomy strongly shaped TCR repertoire composition. In patients and mice, blood and spleen missed much of tissue repertoire. The study did not identify alloreactive or antigen-specific tissue TCRs, and some clones might be persisting host cells. The patient cohort was small and clinically heterogeneous, with limited sampling depth.

Method: immunoSEQ multiplex PCR; TCRdb's copy keeps in-frame clones and lacks some. The profile shows 5,000 to 6,500 clones, around 60% of them singletons. As concerns this clone: Its antigen is undetermined.

The CDR3 consists of 19 residues. The V gene end was trimmed by 4 bases and the J gene end by 4 bases; junction bases not matched to a gene: 12. The germline V gene encodes CDR1 LGHNA and CDR2 YSLEER. The rearrangement uses TRBV4-3 and TRBJ2-1, with 14 bases lining up with TRBD2. This material consisted of duodenum tissue, taken at autopsy. The sequence was collected from a woman aged 18-49 years with breast cancer. CDR3 bases: TGCGCCAGCAGCCTAAGTTTGACTAGCGGGGGGGGCCCATACAATGAGCAGTTCTTC. Residues: CASSLSLTSGGGPYNEQFF.